The sample holds one count of the clone carrying this T cell receptor (beta chain). Its antigen is as yet unknown. The data derive from a study of siplizumab effects on memory and regulatory T cells. The study, taken as a whole, reports: Naive T cells, seemingly more diverse than memory cells, seemed major alloresponse contributors. Of the proliferating CD4+ or CD8+ clones, roughly 75-96% lacked a naive or memory phenotype that could be assigned.

Using immunoSEQ multiplex PCR, the repertoire was profiled, and TCRdb retains in-frame clones only, with some absent. The data contain approximately 65,000 clones, 70% to 90% of them seen just once; the ten biggest clones take up approximately 3.8%. The germline gives CDR1 MGHRA, CDR2 YSYEKL. Trimming shortened V by 1 base and J by 0 bases, and 9 bases separated the two germline ends. The CDR3 is 15 amino acids. The gene calls are TRBV4-1 and TRBJ2-5; tentatively, D is TRBD1 (6 bases). Sequencing used memory CD4+ T cells sorted from blood. This clonotype was sampled from a human donor in good health. For the CDR3, the DNA is TGCGCCAGCAGCCAAGGGGACACCAACCAAGAGACCCAGTACTTC. Translating it yields CASSQGDTNQETQYF.